The present entry profiles one T cell receptor (beta chain) with its context. The clone's antigen remains unknown. The record has no base qualities; no much larger clone is one base away. CDR1 and CDR2 were assigned from the germline V gene as SQVTM and ANQGSEA. Inclusive of the bounding cysteine and phenylalanine, the CDR3 is 13 residues long. Only CDR3 DNA remains: 39 bases, in frame from the first base. A distance of 9 bases separates the germline ends of V and J, which lose 4 bases and 3 bases respectively. The sample originates from a study of cytomegalovirus exposure and HLA in healthy donors listed by TCRdb under 2017. General notes on the study: An earlier analysis of some 600 of the donors reported over 250 Gb of sequence data and 117 million unique TCR beta sequences obtained from about 200 million T cells. Rather than drawing on any new phenotypic data, the later analysis identified candidate immune exposures from TCR beta sequences and the way those sequences occurred across donors. A separate validation cohort of 100 to 150 different subjects was used in addition to the roughly 620-subject first cohort. Alongside the repertoire data, information on donor age, sex, ethnicity and CMV serostatus was compiled. Of the approximately 400 genotyped donors, around 81% fell in the genetic ancestry cluster associated with self-reported Caucasian donors. The number of donors typed differed by locus, with 629-630 for A, B, C, DRB1 and DQB1, 522 for DQA1, about 610 for DPA1, and over 400 for DPB1. High-throughput TCR immunosequencing, statistical association of individual TCRs with disease status, and machine learning were combined to predict cytomegalovirus infection status. A later genetic analysis took genome-wide SNP genotypes for 398 of the 666 donors and used that subset as a discovery cohort. Every discovery cohort repertoire had been produced on one sequencing platform. Roughly 5 DR-DQ haplotypes were handled as single units for association and clustering, since linkage in the cohort was strong. A later analysis re-analyzed previously published TCR beta repertoires from approximately 670 donors and added high-resolution HLA genotyping to study TCR occurrence patterns. HLA typing included class I and class II loci at four-digit resolution. An earlier analysis of 500 to 750 of the donors applied high-throughput TCR beta sequencing to assess whether each TCR beta V gene segment acted as functional or pseudogenic. About 310 gigabases of sequencing data and tens of millions of unique TCR sequences were included in an early release covering under 650 HLA-typed donors. The study profiled the T cell repertoires of around 700 subjects by immunosequencing and related them to cytomegalovirus serostatus. The study aimed to test whether signatures of past pathogen exposure could be identified by cataloging public T cell receptors. Among approximately 370 genotyped donors of the cohort, an average of around 220,000 unique TCR beta nucleotide sequences was sequenced per donor, of which roughly 17% were non-productive.

Points the paper makes about the study in general: In a later analysis, over 15,000 TCR beta sequences were associated with specific HLA alleles at a false discovery rate of 0.05. A few of the identified cytomegalovirus-associated TCR beta chains were confirmed in vitro to be specific for cytomegalovirus antigens. According to a later genetic analysis, donors in an Asian-associated ancestry cluster had fewer N-insertions in productive TCRs than the approximately 610-donor mean. According to a later analysis, TCR association rates differed among HLA loci, with DRB1 alleles showing the most associated TCRs and HLA-C alleles showing the fewest. It was suggested by the authors that the approach could potentially be generalized to other disease states and immunological phenotypes. Linkage disequilibrium might explain the correlated functional status among segregating V segments, but an unknown experimental factor could not be excluded. A total of fewer than 200 TCR beta chains were listed by the study as associated with cytomegalovirus. Because HLA typing was missing for some donors at each locus, association tests included only the typed subset. A further reported finding was that TCR beta sequences accurately predicted the HLA-A and HLA-B alleles for most subjects in the first cohort. The cohort was sequenced for TCR beta chains only, and without alpha or paired-chain data the features that could be detected were limited. A later analysis found that most CMV-associated TCR beta chains appeared HLA-restricted, with HLA associations seemingly driven largely by CMV exposure. A later genetic analysis associated a missense DCLRE1C variant with V-gene and J-gene trimming of TCR beta chains, and an independent cohort replicated the association. In an earlier analysis of around 600 of the donors, most TCR beta V segments appeared in productive rearrangements about 90% or about 30% of the time, broadly matching IMGT annotations. Because the 87-base-pair reads could not distinguish some IMGT-functional V segments, including TRBV6-2 and TRBV6-3, those segments were excluded. Roughly uniform sequencing depth across donors was assumed in presence/absence analyses, although this assumption may not hold. Strong co-occurrence of HLA alleles, especially DR and DQ, made assigning TCR associations to individual alleles difficult. Several of the top co-occurrence clusters appeared to be linked to parvovirus B19, influenza, CMV and Epstein-Barr virus, according to a later analysis. The only immune exposure information available for the cohort was CMV serostatus. Seventeen rarely observed V segments, including chromosome 9 orphons, were excluded from the earlier analysis of some 590 of the donors because counts were too low. Most TCR sequences were seen in very few donors, while some public TCRs were found in many individuals. The sequencing pipeline was judged likely to have produced a cluster of highly shared sequence variants as a technical artifact. The classifier was reported to diagnose cytomegalovirus status with high specificity and sensitivity in both the original cohort and the validation cohort. In a later analysis, HLA-associated TCR beta chains showed more clonal expansion and lower generation probabilities than non-associated chains that were equally common.

The library was obtained by the immunoSEQ multiplex PCR assay. For the multiplex PCR, a mixture combining 60 forward primers for TCR Vbeta segments and 13 reverse primers for TCR Jbeta segments was used. Amplification of the CDR3 region of rearranged TCR beta genes was performed with a multiplex PCR assay on genomic DNA. The amplified TCR beta libraries were sequenced on the Illumina HiSeq System as 87-base-pair reads. As for the original processing: A later analysis tallied 75 million to 95 million unique TCR beta chains across the 610 or so repertoires, and around 9.9 million of those chains were shared by two or more donors. A nearest-neighbor algorithm error-corrected the raw reads and collapsed the reads into unique sequences, merging closely related sequences to remove PCR and sequencing errors. Alignment of CDR3 sequences to IMGT reference sequences was used to assign V, D and J gene segments. For a sequence to be retained, a match of at least six nucleotides to both a V gene segment and a J gene segment was required. A rearrangement counted as productive if the CDR3 had no stop codons and remained in frame with V and J, and every other rearrangement counted as non-productive. CDR3 was defined by IMGT convention, running from the second conserved V-encoded cysteine to the conserved J-encoded phenylalanine. The earlier analysis of roughly 590 of the donors excluded any sequence lacking an unambiguous match to a single V gene segment. An earlier analysis of roughly 590 of the donors called V segments functional above 56.7% productive rearrangements and segregating when the between-donor standard deviation exceeded 5%. A statistical classification framework was developed to diagnose cytomegalovirus status using the catalog of TCR beta chain sequences. In a later analysis, TCR nucleotide sequences were compared against IMGT/GENE-DB human TR gene sequences so that V and J genes could be assigned. Using the TCRdist pipeline, a later analysis assigned CDR3 sequences along with most-parsimonious VDJ recombination scenarios. In a later analysis, each TCR beta chain was defined by its CDR3 amino acid sequence together with its V-gene family, and reads lacking a unique V-gene family were excluded. A later analysis removed 550 to 700 highly shared, low-generation-probability nucleotide sequences to deal with suspected cross-contamination and a sequencing artifact. A later analysis calculated a clonal expansion index for each public chain from normalized within-repertoire ranks of inferred template counts. In a later analysis, generation probabilities were computed using a VDJ recombination model fitted to out-of-frame rearrangements, and the results were checked against IGoR. In a later analysis, hypergeometric tests were used to score TCR-TCR, TCR-HLA and TCR-CMV co-occurrence, with a repertoire-size bias correction applied to TCR pairs. False discovery rates were estimated in a later analysis by permuting HLA or CMV assignments 20 times. In a later analysis, co-occurring TCRs were grouped with DBSCAN, and TCRdist sequence similarity was added when clustering was performed within HLA-allele-positive subsets. Repertoires with fewer than 30,000 or more than 120,000 public chains, plus five repertoires with anomalous nucleotide sharing, were excluded from co-occurrence clustering. The clones in this table, taken by TCRdb from immuneACCESS, are in-frame only. Not every clone is retained; where verified, under half of the shortfall comes from an unresolved V gene, and the cause of the rest is unknown. V and J calls and clone size are given by that table; D and trimming were obtained from the DNA. For this sample there are 50,000 to 70,000 clones; approximately 78% appear just once. Clones ranked in the top ten supply 3% of the sample.

The cohort was made up of several hundred healthy bone marrow donors. All cohort members were sampled while nominally healthy, although unrecorded immune exposures were likely present. The donor tested CMV seropositive and was one of the 289 seropositive cohort members. Each donor provided a peripheral blood sample, and peripheral blood mononuclear cells were used for TCR beta sequencing. Genomic DNA extraction from the blood cell samples was performed with the Qiagen DNeasy Blood Extraction Kit. This TCR was sampled from a girl under 18 in good health and CMV-seropositive. The source material was PBMCs. Recombination connected TRBV29-1 to TRBJ2-2; the D segment could be TRBD1, given 6 matching bases. The encoded CDR3 is CSVGTVYTGELFF. In nucleotide form, the sequence is TGCAGCGTTGGGACAGTCTACACCGGGGAGCTGTTTTTT.